Below, 19 T cell receptor beta chains from the same sample are listed, as sequenced in a study of identical twins. TCRdb independently ran MiXCR on the 5' RACE reads; one entry per CDR3 protein. The sample records hundreds of thousands of distinct CDR3 sequences, 7.5% being singletons. These data also formed part of another study, on yellow fever vaccine responses in identical twins.

Sequencing used memory (CD45RO+) T cells sorted from blood. The receptors were gathered from a woman aged 18 to 35 in good health.

This clonotype was found many times. The V and J genes are TRBV4-2 and TRBJ2-2; 13 bases are shared with TRBD2. CDR1 is LGHNA and CDR2 is YNFKEQ in the germline V gene. The CDR3 has 16 residues. The V segment lost 1 base and the J segment 5 bases; nucleotides outside the gene matches: 1. The CDR3 nucleotides read TGTGCCAGCAGCCAAGGGACTAGCGGGGGAACCGGGGAGCTGTTTTTT. It codes for CASSQGTSGGTGELFF.

V gene TRBV6-5 combines with J gene TRBJ1-2; D is uncertain. Germline loops: CDR1 MNHEY, CDR2 SVGAGI. The CDR3 loop spans 11 amino acids. V gave up 5 bases and J gave up 8 bases, with 9 bases separating them. The CDR3 region has the DNA TGTGCCAGCAGTAATCGCTTAGGCTACACCTTC. Its translation is CASSNRLGYTF.

The chain employs TRBV20-1 and TRBJ2-3; D could derive from TRBD1 or TRBD2 (7 bases each). Germline assignment: CDR1 DFQATT and CDR2 SNEGSKA (reference sequence). This CDR3 comprises 17 residues. The ends were cut back, 5 bases at V and 2 bases at J, with 23 bases in the middle. CDR3 coding DNA: TGCAGTGCTTACACGAGGGGGCTAGCGGACGTCACAGATACGCAGTATTTT. It is translated as CSAYTRGLADVTDTQYF.

This clonotype came up many times. This chain links TRBV10-3 with TRBJ1-1; a possible D gene is TRBD1 (5 bases). The CDR3 is 13 residues long. V was trimmed by 5 bases and J by 3 bases, leaving 10 bases between them. Germline-derived CDR1 and CDR2 are ENHRY and SYGVKD. The CDR3 nucleotides read TGTGCCATCAGTCGGGACCGATACACTGAAGCTTTCTTT. It translates to CAISRDRYTEAFF.

This clonotype was counted between two and nine times. The chain couples TRBV6-2 or TRBV6-3 to TRBJ2-3; D is unresolved. The germline CDR1 and CDR2 sequences are MNHEY and SVGEGT. V lost 7 bases, J lost 1 base, and 15 bases lay in between. The CDR3 loop spans 15 amino acids. This CDR3 reads CASTQIGGGTDTQYF. CDR3 nucleotide sequence: TGTGCCAGCACCCAAATAGGCGGAGGCACAGATACGCAGTATTTT.

This clonotype was observed a handful of times. V usage is TRBV6-5 and J usage is TRBJ1-2, with unresolved D. V was trimmed by 2 bases and J by 9 bases, leaving 22 bases between them. CDR3 length equals 16 residues. Germline V CDR1 and CDR2: MNHEY, SVGAGI. The CDR3 DNA follows: TGTGCCAGCAGTTACCTTACCCGGGGAGAGTCTAGGAGCTACACCTTC. Amino acid sequence: CASSYLTRGESRSYTF.

The chain carries TRBV30 and TRBJ1-6; D unresolved. Between the trimmed V and J ends, which lost 0 bases and 10 bases, there was a span of 7 bases. The length of the CDR3 is 12 residues. Germline lookup yields CDR1 GTSNPN and CDR2 SVGIG (reference sequence). The CDR3 spells CAWSVYGSPLHF. The CDR3 DNA is TGTGCCTGGAGTGTATATGGCTCACCCCTCCACTTT.

This chain joins TRBV2 and TRBJ2-5; D is unclear. The ends were cut back, 8 bases at V and 9 bases at J, with 13 bases in the middle. CDR1 is SNHLY, CDR2 FYNNEI, per germline. The CDR3 length is 11 residues. The CDR3: CASQNVGSQYF. CDR3 nucleotide sequence: TGTGCCAGCCAAAACGTAGGGTCCCAGTACTTC.

In its sample, this clonotype was seen a few times. The chain employs TRBV10-3 and TRBJ1-4, with a tentative D call TRBD1 (6 bases). This CDR3 has 15 amino acids. With 10 bases removed from V and 3 bases from J, the gap between germline ends came to 18 bases. CDR1 ENHRY and CDR2 SYGVKD come from the germline V gene. This chain's CDR3 is CATKGGPAANEKLFF. The CDR3 nucleotides read TGTGCCACGAAGGGGGGGCCGGCGGCTAATGAAAAACTGTTTTTT.

The V gene is TRBV7-8, the J gene TRBJ2-7; 8 positions agree with TRBD1. V trimming: 5 bases; J trimming: 3 bases; junction bases outside the gene matches: 3. The CDR3 is made up of 13 amino acids. Germline assignment: CDR1 SGHVS and CDR2 FQNEAQ. The CDR3 loop reads CASSPDRVYEQYF. CDR3 DNA: TGTGCCAGCAGCCCGGACAGGGTCTACGAGCAGTACTTC. Full variable domain (remainder filled in from reference TRBV7-8 and TRBJ2-7): GAGVSQSPRYKVAKRGQDVALRCDPISGHVSLFWYQQALGQGPEFLTYFQNEAQLDKSGLPSDRFFAERPEGSVSTLKIQRTQQEDSAVYLCASSPDRVYEQYFGPGTRLTVT.

The chain couples TRBV3-1 to TRBJ2-7; D may be TRBD1 (6 bases). Germline loops: CDR1 LGHDT, CDR2 YNNKEL (reference sequence). The ends were cut back, 4 bases at V and 6 bases at J, with 22 bases in the middle. The CDR3 totals 16 residues. CDR3 sequence reads: CASSRFSTRQVREQYF. The CDR3 DNA reads TGTGCCAGCAGCCGCTTTTCGACACGACAGGTCCGCGAGCAGTACTTC.

This clonotype has just a few counts. J is TRBJ2-5 and V is TRBV5-5, with 16 bases identical to TRBD2. The J segment lost 2 bases and the V segment lost 5 bases, leaving 6 bases of the junction unmatched. This CDR3 spans 17 amino acids. Germline CDR1 and CDR2: SGHKS and YYEKEE (reference sequence). The CDR3 region has the DNA TGTGCCAGCAGGACCGGGACTAGCGGGGGGGGTCAAGAGACCCAGTACTTC. Its protein product is CASRTGTSGGGQETQYF.

A note on this clonotype: At one of its ends the junction is not consistent with the germline gene, which may arise from a read error. This chain connects TRBV7-7 to TRBJ2-2; either TRBD1 or TRBD2 may supply D (5 bases each). This CDR3 contains 14 residues. The germline gives CDR1 SSHAT, CDR2 FNYEAQ (reference sequence). In nucleotides, the CDR3 is TGTGCTAGCAGCCTAGGGACCGCCACCGGGGAGCTGTTTTTT. Protein product: CASSLGTATGELFF.

This clonotype was seen only a few times. The J gene is TRBJ1-1, the V gene TRBV5-1, with a possible D match to TRBD1 (6 bases). Looked up from germline, CDR1 is SGHRS and CDR2 is YFSETQ. CDR3 length: 16 residues. The V end lost 2 bases, the J end lost 2 bases, and 16 bases lay between the germline ends. In nucleotides, the CDR3 is TGCGCCAGCAGCTTACAGGGTAGTCGGCCCAACACTGAAGCTTTCTTT. Translating gives CASSLQGSRPNTEAFF.

The CDR3 loop is CASSYYSGKRVDTQYF. The CDR3 nucleotides are TGTGCCAGCAGTTACTACAGCGGAAAGAGGGTAGATACGCAGTATTTT. The chain links TRBV6-5 to TRBJ2-3; D might be TRBD2 (5 bases). The V end lost 1 base, the J end lost 5 bases, and 16 bases lay between the germline ends. Germline values: CDR1 MNHEY, CDR2 SVGAGI. This CDR3 is 16 amino acids long.

This clonotype was recorded at least ten times. This chain uses TRBV27 with TRBJ2-1; D ambiguous. Trimming stripped 4 bases from V and 9 bases from J, with 10 bases between. CDR1 is MNHEY and CDR2 is SMNVEV in the germline V gene (reference sequence). The CDR3 sequence is 12 residues long. CDR3 protein: CASSWVNGEQFF. The DNA of the CDR3 is TGTGCCAGCAGTTGGGTTAATGGTGAGCAGTTCTTC.

This clonotype turned up a few times. The rearrangement links TRBV27 to TRBJ1-1; 9 bases are a match to TRBD1. The CDR3 sequence is 16 residues long. Germline assignment: CDR1 MNHEY and CDR2 SMNVEV (reference sequence). V was pared by 0 bases and J by 8 bases, with 10 bases of the junction left unmatched. CDR3 protein: CASSLSSGTGIGEAFF. CDR3 nucleotide sequence: TGTGCCAGCAGTTTATCTAGCGGGACAGGGATTGGGGAAGCTTTCTTT.

This chain's CDR3 is CASSGTPQTSGRTDTQYF. CDR3 nucleotide sequence: TGTGCCAGCAGCGGTACCCCTCAGACTAGCGGACGCACAGATACGCAGTATTTT. This chain joins TRBV5-4 and TRBJ2-3; 9 nucleotides align to TRBD2. V shed 4 bases and J 1 base; nucleotides not matched to a gene: 13. In germline, CDR1 is SGHNT, CDR2 YYREEE (reference sequence). The CDR3 has 18 residues. Together with reference TRBV5-4 and TRBJ2-3, the CDR3 gives the full variable domain: ETGVTQSPTHLIKTRGQQVTLRCSSQSGHNTVSWYQQALGQGPQFIFQYYREEENGRGNFPPRFSGLQFPNYSSELNVNALELDDSALYLCASSGTPQTSGRTDTQYFGPGTRLTVL.

This clonotype was observed a handful of times. This chain links TRBV6-2 or TRBV6-3 with TRBJ1-1; D perhaps matches TRBD1 (6 bases). The CDR3 consists of 13 residues. Trimming removed 2 bases at V and 6 bases at J, with 10 bases between. Germline CDR1 reads MNHEY; CDR2 reads SVGEGT. In DNA form, the CDR3 reads TGTGCCAGCAGTTACGTTCACAGGGCTGAAGCTTTCTTT. It translates to CASSYVHRAEAFF.